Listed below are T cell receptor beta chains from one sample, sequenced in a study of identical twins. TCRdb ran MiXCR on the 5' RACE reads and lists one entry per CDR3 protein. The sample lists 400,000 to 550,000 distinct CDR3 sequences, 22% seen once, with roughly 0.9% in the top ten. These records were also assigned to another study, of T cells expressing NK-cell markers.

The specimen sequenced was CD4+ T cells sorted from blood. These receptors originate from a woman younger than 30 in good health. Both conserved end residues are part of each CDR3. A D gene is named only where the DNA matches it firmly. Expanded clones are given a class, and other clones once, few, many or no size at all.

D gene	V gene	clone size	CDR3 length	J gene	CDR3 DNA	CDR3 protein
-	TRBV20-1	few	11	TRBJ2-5	TGCAGTGCCGGCGTTTCCGAGACCCAGTACTTC	CSAGVSETQYF
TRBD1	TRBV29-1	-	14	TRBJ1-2	TGCAGCGTTGATCCACAGGGGTCCGGCTATGGCTACACCTTC	CSVDPQGSGYGYTF
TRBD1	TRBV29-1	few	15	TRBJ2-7	TGCAGCGTTGAAGCCCGGTCCCAGACAGGGGACGAGCAGTACTTC	CSVEARSQTGDEQYF
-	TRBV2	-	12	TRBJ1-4	TGTGCCAGCAGCGGATACGGTGAAAAACTGTTTTTT	CASSGYGEKLFF
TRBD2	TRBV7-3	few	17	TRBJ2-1	TGTGCCAGCAGCCTCTTGGGTAGCGGGTCCTCCTACAATGAGCAGTTCTTC	CASSLLGSGSSYNEQFF
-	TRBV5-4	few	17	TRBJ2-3	TGTGCCAGCAGCCCAAAGGGCGACAGGAGTGCCCGAGGCGGGCAGTATTTT	CASSPKGDRSARGGQYF
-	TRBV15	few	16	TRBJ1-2	TGTGCCACCAGCAGAGGTAGTGTGGGGACCTCTTATGGCTACACCTTC	CATSRGSVGTSYGYTF
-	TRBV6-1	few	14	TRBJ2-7	TGTGCCAGCGGCTGGGGGGGGGCGGACAACGAGCAGTACTTC	CASGWGGADNEQYF
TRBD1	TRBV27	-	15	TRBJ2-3	TGTGCCAGCAGCCCTGGGGGACAGGTCACAGATACGCAGTATTTT	CASSPGGQVTDTQYF
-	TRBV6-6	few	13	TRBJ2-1	TGTGCCAGCAGTTACGGGCTCACCAATGAGCAGTTCTTC	CASSYGLTNEQFF
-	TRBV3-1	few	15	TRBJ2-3	TGTGCCAGCAGCCAAGATAAACTAATGACCCCTAAGCAGTATTTT	CASSQDKLMTPKQYF
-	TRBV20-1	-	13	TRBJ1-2	TGCAGTGCTAGTTGGTTAGGGAACTATGGCTACACCTTC	CSASWLGNYGYTF
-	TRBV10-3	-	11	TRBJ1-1	TGTGCCATCGCAGGGAACACTGAAGCTTTCTTT	CAIAGNTEAFF
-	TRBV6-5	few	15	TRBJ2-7	TGTGCCAGCAGCTACCTCGGAGCGGCCCGGGGAGAGCAGTACTTC	CASSYLGAARGEQYF
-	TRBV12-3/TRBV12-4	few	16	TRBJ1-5	TGTGCCAGCAGTTTAAGGGACACCAGGAGCAATCAGCCCCAGCATTTT	CASSLRDTRSNQPQHF
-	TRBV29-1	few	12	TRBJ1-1	TGCAGCGTTGCAGGTGTGGGGACTGAAGCTTTCTTT	CSVAGVGTEAFF
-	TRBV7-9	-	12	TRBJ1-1	TGTGCCAGCATGAGAGGGGACACTGAAGCTTTCTTT	CASMRGDTEAFF
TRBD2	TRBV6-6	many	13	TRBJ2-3	TGTGCCAGCAAAACGGGAGGCTCAGATACGCAGTATTTT	CASKTGGSDTQYF
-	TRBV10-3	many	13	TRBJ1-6	TGTGCCATCGGTAGAGATAGCGAGTCACCCCTCCACTTT	CAIGRDSESPLHF
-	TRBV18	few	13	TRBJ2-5	TGTGCCAGCTCACCGTCGGAGGCGCAGACCCAGTACTTC	CASSPSEAQTQYF
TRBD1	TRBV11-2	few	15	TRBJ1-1	TGTGCCAGCAGCTTTTGGGACAGCCGCTTCTCTGAAGCTTTCTTT	CASSFWDSRFSEAFF
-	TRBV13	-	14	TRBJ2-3	TGTGCCAGCAGCCCCCTTACTAGGGCAGATACGCAGTATTTT	CASSPLTRADTQYF
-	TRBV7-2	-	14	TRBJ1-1	TGTGCCAGCAGCTTCCTAGAGACAGGCGGGAAAGCTTTCTTT	CASSFLETGGKAFF
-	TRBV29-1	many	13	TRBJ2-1	TGCAGCGTTGACGGTGTCTCCTACAATGAGCAGTTCTTC	CSVDGVSYNEQFF
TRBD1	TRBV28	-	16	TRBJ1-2	TGTGCCAGCACCAATTCTCGGACAGGGGGGAGCGGCGGCTACACCTTC	CASTNSRTGGSGGYTF
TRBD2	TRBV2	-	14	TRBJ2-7	TGTGCCAGCAGGGTAGCGGGGCCCTCCTACGAGCAGTACTTC	CASRVAGPSYEQYF
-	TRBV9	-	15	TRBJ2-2	TGTGCCAGCAGCAAGACCGCCTCCAACACCGGGGAGCTGTTTTTT	CASSKTASNTGELFF
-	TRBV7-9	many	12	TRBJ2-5	TGTGCCAGCAGTCTACGGGGGGAGACCCAGTACTTC	CASSLRGETQYF
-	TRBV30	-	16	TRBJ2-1	TGTGCCTGGAGTTTCCCCAGGACCCACATTGTAGATGAGCAGTTCTTC	CAWSFPRTHIVDEQFF
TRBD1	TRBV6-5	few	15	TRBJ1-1	TGTGCCAGCAGTTTGACGGACAGGAGGGATGGTCTGGCTTTCTTT	CASSLTDRRDGLAFF
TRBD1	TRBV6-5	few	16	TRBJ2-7	TGTGCCAGCAGTTACTCGGGACAGGTCCATTCCTACGAGCAGTACTTC	CASSYSGQVHSYEQYF
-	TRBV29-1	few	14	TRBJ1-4	TGCAGCGTTGAAGTAGGGCCTTTCGGGGAAAAACTGTTTTTT	CSVEVGPFGEKLFF
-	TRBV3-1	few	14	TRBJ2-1	TGTGCCAGCAGCCAAGATGGTCGGGGCGTCCTTAAGTTCTTC	CASSQDGRGVLKFF
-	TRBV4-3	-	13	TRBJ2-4	TGCGCCAGCAGCCAAGAGTGGCCGGACACGCAGTACTTC	CASSQEWPDTQYF
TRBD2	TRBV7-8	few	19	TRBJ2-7	TGTGCCAGCAGCCCCTTGTTACGGGAGGCGGGGAGCCAATCCTACGAGCAGTACTTC	CASSPLLREAGSQSYEQYF
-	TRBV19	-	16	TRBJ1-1	TGTGCCAGTAGTGCTATTTACTCGGGGCTCGGCACTAAAGCTTTCTTT	CASSAIYSGLGTKAFF
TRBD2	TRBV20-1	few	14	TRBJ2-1	TGCAGTGCTAGGGGGGGGTCCCTGAACAATGAGCAGTTCTTC	CSARGGSLNNEQFF
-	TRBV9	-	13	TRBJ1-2	TGTGCCAGCAGCGTACGGGGGAGCTATGGCTACACCTTC	CASSVRGSYGYTF
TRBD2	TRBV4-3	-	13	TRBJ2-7	TGCGCCAGCAGCCCGGGGGGGATTGGGGAGCAGTACTTC	CASSPGGIGEQYF
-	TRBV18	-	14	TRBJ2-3	TGTGCCAGCTCACCACGGCAGCTTTCAGATACGCAGTATTTT	CASSPRQLSDTQYF
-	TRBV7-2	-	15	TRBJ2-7	TGTGCCAGCAGCTGGACTACCCACGGCTCCTACGAGCAGTACTTC	CASSWTTHGSYEQYF
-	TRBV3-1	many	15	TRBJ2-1	TGTGCCAGCAGCCATTTCAGGGCGACACACAATGAGCAGTTCTTC	CASSHFRATHNEQFF
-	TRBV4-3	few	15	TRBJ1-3	TGCGCCAGCAGCCAACTCCTGGGATCTGGAAACACCATATATTTT	CASSQLLGSGNTIYF
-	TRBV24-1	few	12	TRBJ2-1	TGTGCCACCAGTGACTACACCGATGAGCAGTTCTTC	CATSDYTDEQFF
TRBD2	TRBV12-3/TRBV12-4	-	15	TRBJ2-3	TGTGCCAGCAGTATCCTAGCGGGAGCTGGAGATACGCAGTATTTT	CASSILAGAGDTQYF
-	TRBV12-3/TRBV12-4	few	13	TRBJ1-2	TGTGCCAGCAGTTTATTGGGGAATAGTGGCTACACCTTC	CASSLLGNSGYTF
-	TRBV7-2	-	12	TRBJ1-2	TGTGCCAGCAGCTTTGAATGGGGTGGCTACACCTTC	CASSFEWGGYTF
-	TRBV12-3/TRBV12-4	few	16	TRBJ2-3	TGTGCCAGCGCCGACCCCCGCCGGGCACGCACAGATACGCAGTATTTT	CASADPRRARTDTQYF
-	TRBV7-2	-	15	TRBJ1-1	TGTGCCAGCAGCCCAAGTAGTCGAATGAACACTGAAGCTTTCTTT	CASSPSSRMNTEAFF
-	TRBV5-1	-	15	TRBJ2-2	TGCGCCAGCAGCCCACGCACTAGCCGAACCGGGGAGCTGTTTTTT	CASSPRTSRTGELFF
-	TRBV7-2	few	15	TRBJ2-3	TGTGCCAGCAGCCCCCGGCCCCCCCTCGGAGATACGCAGTATTTT	CASSPRPPLGDTQYF
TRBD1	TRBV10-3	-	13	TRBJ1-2	TGTGCCATCAGCCCGACAGGGGACTATGGCTACACCTTC	CAISPTGDYGYTF
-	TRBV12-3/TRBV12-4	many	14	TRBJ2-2	TGTGCCAGCAGTGCCCGACTGGCGACCGGGGAGCTGTTTTTT	CASSARLATGELFF
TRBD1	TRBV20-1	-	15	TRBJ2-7	TGCAGTGCAAGATCCACTCGGACAGGGTCCCACGAGCAGTACTTC	CSARSTRTGSHEQYF
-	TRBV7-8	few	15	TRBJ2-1	TGTGCCAGCAGCCAAAGGGGGAGAGGATACAATGAGCAGTTCTTC	CASSQRGRGYNEQFF
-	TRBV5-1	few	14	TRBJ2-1	TGCGCCAGCAGCTTGGGACAGCTTATCCATGAGCAGTTCTTC	CASSLGQLIHEQFF
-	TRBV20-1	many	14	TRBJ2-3	TGCAGTGCTAGGACGGGCCTTAGCACAGATACGCAGTATTTT	CSARTGLSTDTQYF
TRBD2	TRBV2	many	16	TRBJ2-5	TGTGCCAGCAGTGAGTTAGCGGGAGTTCTGAGGGAGACCCAGTACTTC	CASSELAGVLRETQYF
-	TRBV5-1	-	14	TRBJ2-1	TGCGCCAGCAGCTTTGAGTGGGCCTACAATGAGCAGTTCTTC	CASSFEWAYNEQFF